This T cell receptor (beta chain) was found in a study of blood T cell repertoires in COVID-19. The overall study: Samples came from the United States, Italy and Spain, spanning acute and convalescent COVID-19. T cells, B-cell-depleted T cells, or PBMCs provided the cDNA or gDNA that served as material.

The Seattle patients, enrolled during active infection, were followed longitudinally. The CDR3 extends over 14 amino acids. V gave up 5 bases and J gave up 5 bases; unmatched junction bases: 3. Germline assignment: CDR1 LGHDT and CDR2 YNNKEL (reference sequence). Measured with immunoSEQ multiplex PCR; TCRdb has only the in-frame clones, and not every one. The table lists about 170,000 clones, around four fifths of them singletons. The chain couples TRBV3-1 (or the pseudogene TRBV3-2) to TRBJ1-5; the match to TRBD1 covers 10 bases. The sequenced sample was peripheral blood. This sequence was found in a woman between 70 and 85 years old with COVID-19, enrolled during active disease. The CDR3 coding sequence is TGTGCCAGCAGCTTAGGGACAGGGGATCAGCCCCAGCATTTT. Protein sequence: CASSLGTGDQPQHF.